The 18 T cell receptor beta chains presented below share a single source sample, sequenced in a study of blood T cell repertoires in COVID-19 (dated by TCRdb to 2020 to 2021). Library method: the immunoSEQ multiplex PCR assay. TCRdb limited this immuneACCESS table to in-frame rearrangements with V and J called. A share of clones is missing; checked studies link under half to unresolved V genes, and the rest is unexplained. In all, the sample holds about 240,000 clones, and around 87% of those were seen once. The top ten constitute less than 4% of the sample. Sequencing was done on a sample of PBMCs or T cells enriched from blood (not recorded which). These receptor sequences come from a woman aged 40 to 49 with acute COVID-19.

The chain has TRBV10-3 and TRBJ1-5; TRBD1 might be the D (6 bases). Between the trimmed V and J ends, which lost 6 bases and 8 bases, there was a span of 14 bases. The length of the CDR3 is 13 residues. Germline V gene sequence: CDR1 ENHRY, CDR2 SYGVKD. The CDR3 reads CAISNRDLEPQHF. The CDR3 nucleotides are TGTGCCATCAGCAACAGGGATTTGGAGCCCCAGCATTTT.

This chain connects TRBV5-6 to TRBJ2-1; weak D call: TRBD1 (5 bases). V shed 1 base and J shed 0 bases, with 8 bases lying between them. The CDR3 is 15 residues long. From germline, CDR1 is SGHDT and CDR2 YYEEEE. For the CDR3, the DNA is TGTGCCAGCAGCTTGTGGGGCAGCTCCTACAATGAGCAGTTCTTC. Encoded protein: CASSLWGSSYNEQFF.

DNA of the CDR3: TGTGCCAGCAGCCAAGATCCGGGTTTGGCACCCCTCCACTTT. Protein product: CASSQDPGLAPLHF. The chain joins TRBV3-1 (or the pseudogene TRBV3-2) to TRBJ1-6; D call uncertain. Germline V gives CDR1 LGHDT, CDR2 YNNKEL (reference sequence). This CDR3 region has 14 residues. The germline V and J ends were trimmed by 0 bases and 11 bases, with 11 bases remaining between them.

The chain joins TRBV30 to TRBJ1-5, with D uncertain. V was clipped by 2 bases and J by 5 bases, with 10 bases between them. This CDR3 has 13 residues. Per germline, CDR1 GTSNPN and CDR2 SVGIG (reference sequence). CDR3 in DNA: TGTGCCTGGAGTCAGCGTAGGTATCAGCCCCAGCATTTT. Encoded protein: CAWSQRRYQPQHF.

The CDR3 sequence: CASSQVTLGLAGRTDTQYF. For the CDR3, the DNA is TGCGCCAGCAGCCAAGTAACGTTGGGACTAGCGGGACGCACAGATACGCAGTATTTT. This chain uses TRBV4-1 with TRBJ2-3; TRBD2 matches 13 bases. CDR3 length: 19 amino acids. CDR1 MGHRA and CDR2 YSYEKL come from the germline V gene. With V trimmed by 1 base and J by 1 base, 8 bases remained unmatched.

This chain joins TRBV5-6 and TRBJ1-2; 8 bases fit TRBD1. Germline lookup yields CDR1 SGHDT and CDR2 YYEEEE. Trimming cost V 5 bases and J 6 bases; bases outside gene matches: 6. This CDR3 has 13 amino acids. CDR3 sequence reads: CASSPGGWDGYTF. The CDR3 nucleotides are TGTGCCAGCAGTCCAGGGGGCTGGGATGGCTACACCTTC.

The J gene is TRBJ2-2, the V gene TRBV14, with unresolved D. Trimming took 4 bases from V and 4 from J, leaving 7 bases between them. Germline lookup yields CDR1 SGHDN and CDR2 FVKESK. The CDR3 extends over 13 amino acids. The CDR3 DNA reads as TGTGCCAGCAGCCCACTTTTCACCGGGGAGCTGTTTTTT. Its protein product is CASSPLFTGELFF.

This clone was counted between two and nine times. The CDR3 here is CASSDFWADRGLSGNTIYF. CDR3 DNA sequence: TGTGCCAGCAGTGACTTTTGGGCGGACAGGGGGCTTTCTGGAAACACCATATATTTT. The gene calls are TRBV6-4 and TRBJ1-3, with 11 bases matching TRBD1. CDR3 length: 19 residues. Unmatched junction bases numbered 9, after V lost 1 base and J lost 1 base. Looked up from germline, CDR1 is MRHNA and CDR2 is SNTAGT.

CDR3 protein: CAISYTGTPEDTQYF. The CDR3 bases are TGTGCCATCAGTTATACCGGGACTCCCGAAGATACGCAGTATTTT. The chain couples TRBV10-3 to TRBJ2-3, with D possibly TRBD2 on 6 matching bases. Per germline, CDR1 ENHRY and CDR2 SYGVKD. V was pared by 5 bases and J by 5 bases, with 17 bases between. The CDR3 is 15 amino acids.

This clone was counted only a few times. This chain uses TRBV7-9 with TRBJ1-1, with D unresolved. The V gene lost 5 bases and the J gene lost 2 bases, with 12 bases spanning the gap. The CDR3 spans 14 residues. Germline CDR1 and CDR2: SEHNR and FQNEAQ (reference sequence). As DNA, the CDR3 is TGTGCCAGCAGCCCTGCCGAAGCTAACACTGAAGCTTTCTTT. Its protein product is CASSPAEANTEAFF. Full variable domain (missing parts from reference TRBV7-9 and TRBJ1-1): DTGVSQNPRHKITKRGQNVTFRCDPISEHNRLYWYRQTLGQGPEFLTYFQNEAQLEKSRLLSDRFSAERPKGSFSTLEIQRTEQGDSAMYLCASSPAEANTEAFFGQGTRLTVV.

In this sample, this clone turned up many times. CDR3 loop: CASSWTGWDTEAFF. The DNA of the CDR3 is TGTGCCAGCAGCTGGACTGGGTGGGACACTGAAGCTTTCTTT. The rearrangement joins TRBV5-6 to TRBJ1-1; D remains unclear. V lost 3 bases to trimming and J lost 3 bases, with 12 bases between them. The CDR3 covers 14 residues. Per the germline V gene, CDR1 is SGHDT and CDR2 is YYEEEE.

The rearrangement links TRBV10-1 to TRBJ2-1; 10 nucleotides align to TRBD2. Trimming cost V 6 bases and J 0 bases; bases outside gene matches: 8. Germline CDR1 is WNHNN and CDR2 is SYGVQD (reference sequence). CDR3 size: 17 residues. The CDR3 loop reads CASSPGTSDSSYNEQFF. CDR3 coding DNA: TGCGCCAGCAGCCCCGGGACTAGCGATAGCTCCTACAATGAGCAGTTCTTC.

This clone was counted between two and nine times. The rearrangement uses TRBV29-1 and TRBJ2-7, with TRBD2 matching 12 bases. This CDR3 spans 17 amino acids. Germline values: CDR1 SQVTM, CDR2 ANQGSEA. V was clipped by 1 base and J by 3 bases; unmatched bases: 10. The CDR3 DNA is TGCAGCGTTGAAGTGACTAGCGGGAGACAAGGGAACTACGAGCAGTACTTC. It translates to CSVEVTSGRQGNYEQYF.

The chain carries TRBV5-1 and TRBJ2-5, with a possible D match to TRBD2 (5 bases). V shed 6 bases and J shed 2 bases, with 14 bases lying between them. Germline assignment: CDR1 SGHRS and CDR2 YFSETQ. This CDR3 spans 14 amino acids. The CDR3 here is CASTPSGTQETQYF. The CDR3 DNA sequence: TGCGCCAGCACCCCGAGCGGTACACAAGAGACCCAGTACTTC.

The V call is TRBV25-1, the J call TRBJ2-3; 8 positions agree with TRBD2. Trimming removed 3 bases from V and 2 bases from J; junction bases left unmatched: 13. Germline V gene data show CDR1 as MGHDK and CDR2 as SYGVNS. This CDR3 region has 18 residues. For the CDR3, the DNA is TGTGCCAGCAGTGACTGGCGTCGGACTAGCAGGTTCACAGATACGCAGTATTTT. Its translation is CASSDWRRTSRFTDTQYF.

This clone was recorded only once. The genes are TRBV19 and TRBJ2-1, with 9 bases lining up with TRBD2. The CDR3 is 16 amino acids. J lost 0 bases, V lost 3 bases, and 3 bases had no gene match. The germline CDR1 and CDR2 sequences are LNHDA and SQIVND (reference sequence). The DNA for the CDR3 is TGTGCCAGTAGTATTTCTAGCGGGGACTCCTACAATGAGCAGTTCTTC. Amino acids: CASSISSGDSYNEQFF.

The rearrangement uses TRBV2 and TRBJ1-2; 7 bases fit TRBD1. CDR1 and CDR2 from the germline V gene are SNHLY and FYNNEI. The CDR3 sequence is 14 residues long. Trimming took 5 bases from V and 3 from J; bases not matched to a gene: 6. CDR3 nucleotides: TGTGCCAGCAGTCCTGACAGGGACTACTATGGCTACACCTTC. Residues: CASSPDRDYYGYTF.

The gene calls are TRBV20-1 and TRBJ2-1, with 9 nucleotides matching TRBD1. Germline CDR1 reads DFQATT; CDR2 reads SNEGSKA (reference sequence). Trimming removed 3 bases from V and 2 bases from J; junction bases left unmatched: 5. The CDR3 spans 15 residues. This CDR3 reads CSASHRDRAYNEQFF. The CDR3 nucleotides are TGCAGTGCTAGTCACCGGGACAGGGCCTACAATGAGCAGTTCTTC.